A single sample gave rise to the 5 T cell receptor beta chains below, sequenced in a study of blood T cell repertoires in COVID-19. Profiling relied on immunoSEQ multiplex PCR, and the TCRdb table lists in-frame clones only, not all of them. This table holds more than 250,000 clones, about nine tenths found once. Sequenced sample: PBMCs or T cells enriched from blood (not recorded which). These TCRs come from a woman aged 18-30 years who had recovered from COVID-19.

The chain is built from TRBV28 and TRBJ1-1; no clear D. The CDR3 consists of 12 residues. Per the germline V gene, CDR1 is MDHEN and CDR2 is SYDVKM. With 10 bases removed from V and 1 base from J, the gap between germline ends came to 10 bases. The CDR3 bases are TGTGCCACCAATGAGGGGAACACTGAAGCTTTCTTT. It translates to CATNEGNTEAFF.

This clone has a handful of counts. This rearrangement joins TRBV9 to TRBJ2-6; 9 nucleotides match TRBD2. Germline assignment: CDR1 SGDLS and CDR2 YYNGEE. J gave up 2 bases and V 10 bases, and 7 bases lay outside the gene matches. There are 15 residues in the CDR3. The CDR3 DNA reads TGTGCCTCAGAGTCTAGCGGGACTGGGGCCAACGTCCTGACTTTC. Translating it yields CASESSGTGANVLTF.

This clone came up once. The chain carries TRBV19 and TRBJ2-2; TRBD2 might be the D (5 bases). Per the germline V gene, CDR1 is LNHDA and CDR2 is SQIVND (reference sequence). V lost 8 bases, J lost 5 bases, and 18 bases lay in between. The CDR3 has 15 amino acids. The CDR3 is CASGRRQEDTGELFF. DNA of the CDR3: TGTGCCAGTGGCAGGAGGCAGGAAGATACCGGGGAGCTGTTTTTT.

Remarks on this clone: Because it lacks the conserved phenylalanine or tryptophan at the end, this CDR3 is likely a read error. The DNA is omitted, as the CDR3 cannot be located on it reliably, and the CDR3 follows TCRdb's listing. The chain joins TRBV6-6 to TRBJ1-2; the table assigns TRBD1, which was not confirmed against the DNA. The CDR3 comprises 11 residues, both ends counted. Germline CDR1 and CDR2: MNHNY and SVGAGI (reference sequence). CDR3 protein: CASRAGTDLSV.

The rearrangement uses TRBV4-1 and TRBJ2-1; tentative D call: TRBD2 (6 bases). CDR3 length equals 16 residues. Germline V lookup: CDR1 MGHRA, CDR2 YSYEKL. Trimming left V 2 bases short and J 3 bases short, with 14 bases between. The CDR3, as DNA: TGCGCCAGCAGCCAACCAATTCTAGCGAACTACAATGAGCAGTTCTTC. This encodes CASSQPILANYNEQFF.